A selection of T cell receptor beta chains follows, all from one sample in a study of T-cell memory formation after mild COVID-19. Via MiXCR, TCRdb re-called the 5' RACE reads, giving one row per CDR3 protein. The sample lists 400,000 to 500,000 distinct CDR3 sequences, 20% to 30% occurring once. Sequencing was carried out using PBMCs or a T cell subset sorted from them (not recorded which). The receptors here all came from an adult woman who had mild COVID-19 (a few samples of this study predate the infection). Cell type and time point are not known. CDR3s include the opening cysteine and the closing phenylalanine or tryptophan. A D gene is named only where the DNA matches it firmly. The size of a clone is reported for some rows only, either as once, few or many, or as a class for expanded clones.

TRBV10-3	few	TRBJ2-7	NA	TGTGCCATCAGCCCGACAGGCTACGAGCAGTACTTC	CAISPTGYEQYF
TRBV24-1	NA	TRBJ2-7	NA	TGTGCCACCAGTGATGGACTGCACTACGAGCAGTACTTC	CATSDGLHYEQYF
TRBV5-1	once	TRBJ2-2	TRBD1	TGCGCCAGCAGTAAGGGGGCCGGGATGAGCACCGGGGAGCTGTTTTTT	CASSKGAGMSTGELFF
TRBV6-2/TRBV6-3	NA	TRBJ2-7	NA	TGTGCCGGGGGGTACTACGAGCAGTACTTC	CAGGYYEQYF
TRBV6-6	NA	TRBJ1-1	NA	TGTGCCAGCAGTTACTCGTCCCGGGGGGTCGCTTTCTTT	CASSYSSRGVAFF
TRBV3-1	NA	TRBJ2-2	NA	TGTGCCAGCAGCCAAGGACTGAGCGGGGAGCTGTTTTTT	CASSQGLSGELFF
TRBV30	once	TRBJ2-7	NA	TGTGCCTGGAGTGAGAGCGATGAGCAGTACTTC	CAWSESDEQYF
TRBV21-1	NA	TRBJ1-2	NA	TGTGCCAGCAGCTCTCACCTTGGGCCTTATGGCTACACCTTC	CASSSHLGPYGYTF
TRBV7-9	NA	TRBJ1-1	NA	TGTGCCAGCAGCGACGACCCCCTTATAACTGAAGCTTTCTTT	CASSDDPLITEAFF
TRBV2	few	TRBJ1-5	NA	TGTGCCAGCAGTGAAGAGGGGAATCAGCCCCAGCATTTT	CASSEEGNQPQHF
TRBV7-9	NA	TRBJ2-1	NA	TGTGCCAGCGGTGTTACGGCGGGGTCCTACAATGAGCAGTTCTTC	CASGVTAGSYNEQFF
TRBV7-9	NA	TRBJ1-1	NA	TGTGCCAGCAGCTTAGGGAAGGGTGAATCTGAAGCTTTCTTT	CASSLGKGESEAFF
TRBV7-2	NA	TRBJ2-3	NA	TGTGCCAGCAGCTTAGAAGCAACGGCAGATACGCAGTATTTT	CASSLEATADTQYF
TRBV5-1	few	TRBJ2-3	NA	TGCGCCAGCAGCCTGAATGGGGGGATAGATACGCAGTATTTT	CASSLNGGIDTQYF
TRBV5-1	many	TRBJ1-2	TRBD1	TGCGCCAGCAGCCCGGGACAGGGGTACTACGGCTACACCTTC	CASSPGQGYYGYTF
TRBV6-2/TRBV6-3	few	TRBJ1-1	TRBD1	TGTGCCAGCAGCCCAATCGGGACAGACATCACTGAAGCTTTCTTT	CASSPIGTDITEAFF
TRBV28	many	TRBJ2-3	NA	TGTGCCATCCCGCCAGGAGAGGTTTCCGATACGCAGTATTTT	CAIPPGEVSDTQYF
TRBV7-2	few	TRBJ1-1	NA	TGTGCCAGCAGCCTGAACAGGGCTCAAGCTTTCTTT	CASSLNRAQAFF
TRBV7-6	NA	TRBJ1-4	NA	TGTGCCAGCAGCTTAGGCAGGGGCTGGGATGAAAAACTGTTTTTT	CASSLGRGWDEKLFF
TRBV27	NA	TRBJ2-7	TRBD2	TGTGCCAGCAGCTATGGACTAGATGGTTTCTACGAGCAGTACTTC	CASSYGLDGFYEQYF
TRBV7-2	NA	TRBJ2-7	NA	TGTGCCAGCAGCTTCGAACTTAGAGACTACGAGCAGTACTTC	CASSFELRDYEQYF
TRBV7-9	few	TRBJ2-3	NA	TGTGCCAGCAGCTTACCAGCGTGGGATACGCAGTATTTT	CASSLPAWDTQYF
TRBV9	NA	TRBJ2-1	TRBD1	TGTGCCAGCAGCGCAACGACAGGGGCTTCCTACACTGAGCAGTTCTTC	CASSATTGASYTEQFF
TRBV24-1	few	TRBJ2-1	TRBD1	TGTGCCACCAGTGACGACAGGGGGCGTAAAAATGAGCAGTTCTTC	CATSDDRGRKNEQFF
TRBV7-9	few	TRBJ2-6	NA	TGTGCCAGCAGCTTAGTGTCCAGTACCTCTGGGGCCAACGTCCTGACTTTC	CASSLVSSTSGANVLTF
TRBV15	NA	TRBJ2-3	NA	TGTGCCACCAGCAGAGCGACAGTCACGGCTGCAGATACTCAGTATTTT	CATSRATVTAADTQYF
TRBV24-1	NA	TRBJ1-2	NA	TGTGCCACCAGTGATCGTCGAACAGCGGAGGGCTACACCTTC	CATSDRRTAEGYTF
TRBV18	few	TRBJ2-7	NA	TGTGCCAGCTCAAGGGGGGAGTACGAGCAGTACTTC	CASSRGEYEQYF
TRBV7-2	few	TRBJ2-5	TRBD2	TGTGCCAGCAGCTTAGTCCAGAGCGGGAAAGAGACCCAGTACTTC	CASSLVQSGKETQYF
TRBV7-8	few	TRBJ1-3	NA	TGTGCCAGCAGCGTCGATGACAGACTCTCTGGAAACACCATATATTTT	CASSVDDRLSGNTIYF
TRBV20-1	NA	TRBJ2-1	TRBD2	TGCAGTGCTATGGGGGGGGAATACAATGAGCAGTTCTTC	CSAMGGEYNEQFF
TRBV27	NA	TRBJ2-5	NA	TGTGCCAGCAGTTTTGAGGGCGGAGGGAAAGAGACCCAGTACTTC	CASSFEGGGKETQYF
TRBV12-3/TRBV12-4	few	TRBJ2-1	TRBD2	TGTGCCAGCAGTTTACGCCGAGCGGGAACCTACAATGAGCAGTTCTTC	CASSLRRAGTYNEQFF
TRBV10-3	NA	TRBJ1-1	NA	TGTGCCATCAGTGACCGGGGAAGGAACACTGAAGCTTTCTTT	CAISDRGRNTEAFF
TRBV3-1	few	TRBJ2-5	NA	TGTGCCAGCAGCCAAGCTCAGGTCGGGTTAAGCCAGGAGACCCAGTACTTC	CASSQAQVGLSQETQYF
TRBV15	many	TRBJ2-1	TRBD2	TGTGCCACCAGCAGAGATCCTGGGACTAGCGGCAATGAGCAGTTCTTC	CATSRDPGTSGNEQFF
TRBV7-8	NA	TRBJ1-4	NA	TGTGCCAGCAGCGCACTACCCAGGGGAACTAATGAAAAACTGTTTTTT	CASSALPRGTNEKLFF
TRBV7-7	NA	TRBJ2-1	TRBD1	TGTGCTAGTGGGACAGGACACAATGAGCAATTCTTC	CASGTGHNEQFF
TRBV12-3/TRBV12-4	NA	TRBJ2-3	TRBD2	TGTGCCAGCAGTTTCAGATTGGCTAGCGGGAGCACAGATACGCAGTATTTT	CASSFRLASGSTDTQYF
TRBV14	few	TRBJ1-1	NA	TGTGCCAGCAGCCAACGGGACATTAGTGGCACTGAAGCTTTCTTT	CASSQRDISGTEAFF
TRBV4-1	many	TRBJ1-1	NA	TGCGCCAGCAGCCAAGTGGTGGCAGGGTCTCTGAACACTGAAGCTTTCTTT	CASSQVVAGSLNTEAFF
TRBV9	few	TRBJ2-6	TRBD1	TGTGCCAGCAGCGTAGACCCCGGACAGGGAGCGCCTGGGGCCAACGTCCTGACTTTC	CASSVDPGQGAPGANVLTF
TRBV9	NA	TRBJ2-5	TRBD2	TGTGCCAGCAGCGCAGCGGGACTCCTCCGGGAGACCCAGTACTTC	CASSAAGLLRETQYF
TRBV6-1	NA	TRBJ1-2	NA	TGTGCCAGCACCCAGCGGGCCACCGCTTATGGCTACACCTTC	CASTQRATAYGYTF
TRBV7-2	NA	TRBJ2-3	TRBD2	TGTGCCAGCAGGGCTAGCGGGACCACAGATACGCAGTATTTT	CASRASGTTDTQYF
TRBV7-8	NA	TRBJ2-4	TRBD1	TGTGCCAGCAGCGGTGGACAGGGCGACAAAAACATTCAGTACTTC	CASSGGQGDKNIQYF
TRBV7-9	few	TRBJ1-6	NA	TGTGCCAGCAGCTTAGCGAGCTCCTATAATTCACCCCTCCACTTT	CASSLASSYNSPLHF
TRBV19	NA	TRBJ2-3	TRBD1	TGTGCCAGTATGGGGACAGGGGGCCTCACAGATACGCAGTATTTT	CASMGTGGLTDTQYF
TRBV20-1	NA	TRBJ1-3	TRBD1	TGCAGTGCTGCCCCGGGACAGGGGTTCTCTGGAAACACCATATATTTT	CSAAPGQGFSGNTIYF
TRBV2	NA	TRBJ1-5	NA	TGTGCCAGCAGGGCCGCCATTCGCAATCAGCCCCAGCATTTT	CASRAAIRNQPQHF
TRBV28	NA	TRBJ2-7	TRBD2	TGTGCCAGCCGGGTAGCGGGATTCTACGAGCAGTACTTC	CASRVAGFYEQYF
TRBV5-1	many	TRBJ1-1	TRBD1	TGCGCCAGCAGCCTGACAGGGGTGGGGAACACTGAAGCTTTCTTT	CASSLTGVGNTEAFF
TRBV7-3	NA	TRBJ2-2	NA	TGTGCCAGCAGCTTGGAGGCGGCTCGGGGAATGAACACCGGGGAGCTGTTTTTT	CASSLEAARGMNTGELFF
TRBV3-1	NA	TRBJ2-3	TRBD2	TGTGCCAGCAGCCACATGCGGGGGACGGCAGATACGCAGTATTTT	CASSHMRGTADTQYF
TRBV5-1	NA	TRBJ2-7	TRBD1	TGCGCCAGCAGCTTGGCCGGTTCCGGGACAGGGGGCTACGAGCAGTACTTC	CASSLAGSGTGGYEQYF
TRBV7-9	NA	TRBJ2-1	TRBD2	TGTGCCAGCAGCTTCGCGGGAGATGAGCAGTTCTTC	CASSFAGDEQFF
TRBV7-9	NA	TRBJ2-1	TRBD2	TGTGCCAGCAGCCTCACGGCTGGTAGCGGGTTATACAATGAGCAGTTCTTC	CASSLTAGSGLYNEQFF